A single sample is the source of the 9 T cell receptor beta chains below, sequenced in a study of blood T cell repertoires in COVID-19. TCRdb's copy holds only in-frame clones and misses some; the assay was immunoSEQ multiplex PCR. Of roughly 190,000 clones in the sample, more than 75% were seen once. Sequencing input: peripheral blood. Receptors were obtained from an older woman with COVID-19, enrolled during active disease.

The chain employs TRBV27 and TRBJ1-2, with 7 bases matching TRBD1. Germline V lookup: CDR1 MNHEY, CDR2 SMNVEV (reference sequence). This CDR3 has 13 residues. J lost 10 bases, V lost 2 bases, and 7 bases had no gene match. CDR3 nucleotides: TGTGCCAGCAGTTTAACACAGGGGACGGTCTACACCTTC. Protein sequence: CASSLTQGTVYTF.

J is TRBJ2-1 and V is TRBV28; D gene uncertain. The CDR3 length is 10 residues. Germline V CDR1 and CDR2: MDHEN, SYDVKM. The germline V and J ends were trimmed by 9 bases and 8 bases, with 8 bases remaining between them. The CDR3 coding sequence is TGTGCCAGGACACTTCATGAGCAGTTCTTC. Translation gives CARTLHEQFF.

V usage is TRBV28 and J usage is TRBJ1-2, with D tentatively TRBD1 (5 bases). Germline V CDR1 and CDR2: MDHEN, SYDVKM. The CDR3 has 14 residues. Trimming removed 5 bases from V and 4 bases from J, with 14 bases in between. In DNA, the CDR3 is TGTGCCAGCAGTCCGCCAGGGTTAGGCTATGGCTACACCTTC. Translating it yields CASSPPGLGYGYTF.

Only one count was recorded for this clone. This sequence joins TRBV28 and TRBJ1-2; D not resolved. The CDR3 totals 17 residues. V was shortened by 8 bases and J by 2 bases, with 24 bases between the two germline ends. CDR1 and CDR2 from the germline V gene are MDHEN and SYDVKM. The CDR3 loop is CASAFTPGVGRNYGYTF. DNA for the CDR3: TGTGCCAGCGCATTCACCCCCGGGGTAGGGAGGAACTATGGCTACACCTTC.

This clone showed up just a few times. J is TRBJ2-7 and V is TRBV11-1, with D possibly being TRBD2 (6 bases). The CDR3 sequence is 13 residues long. Trimming removed 3 bases at V and 2 bases at J, with 8 bases between. CDR1 is SGHAT and CDR2 is FQDESV in the germline V gene (reference sequence). The chain's CDR3 is CASSFRETYEQYF. CDR3 nucleotides: TGTGCCAGCAGCTTTCGGGAGACCTACGAGCAGTACTTC. Looking up the rest from reference TRBV11-1 and TRBJ2-7 gives the full variable domain: EAEVAQSPRYKITEKSQAVAFWCDPISGHATLYWYRQILGQGPELLVQFQDESVVDDSQLPKDRFSAERLKGVDSTLKIQPAELGDSAMYLCASSFRETYEQYFGPGTRLTVT.

The gene calls are TRBV19 and TRBJ2-3; the match to TRBD1 covers 8 bases. CDR1 is LNHDA, CDR2 SQIVND, per germline (reference sequence). This CDR3 has 15 amino acids. V shed 3 bases, J shed 0 bases, and the junction held 2 bases outside the gene matches. The CDR3 is CASSMNRGSTDTQYF. The CDR3 coding sequence is TGTGCCAGTAGTATGAACAGGGGGAGCACAGATACGCAGTATTTT.

The V call is TRBV7-3, the J call TRBJ2-5; the D gene is possibly TRBD2 (5 bases). V was pared by 8 bases and J by 0 bases, with 10 bases between. Germline loops: CDR1 SGHTA, CDR2 FQGTGA. This CDR3 has 13 amino acids. The CDR3 spells CASSRGNQETQYF. The CDR3 DNA reads as TGTGCCAGCTCTCGGGGTAACCAAGAGACCCAGTACTTC. The whole variable domain, remainder taken from reference TRBV7-3 and TRBJ2-5, is GAGVSQTPSNKVTEKGKYVELRCDPISGHTALYWYRQSLGQGPEFLIYFQGTGAADDSGLPNDRFFAVRPEGSVSTLKIQRTERGDSAVYLCASSRGNQETQYFGPGTRLLVL.

This chain joins TRBV6-2 or TRBV6-3 and TRBJ2-2; possibly TRBD1 for D (5 bases). CDR1 is MNHEY, CDR2 SVGEGT, per germline. Trimming cost V 2 bases and J 6 bases, with 19 bases left between them. The CDR3 extends over 17 amino acids. CDR3 in amino acids: CASSYADEGALAGELFF. The CDR3 DNA reads TGTGCCAGCAGTTACGCAGATGAAGGGGCTCTGGCCGGGGAGCTGTTTTTT.

This chain links TRBV9 with TRBJ1-2; D perhaps matches TRBD1 (5 bases). CDR3 length: 13 amino acids. Trimming cost V 3 bases and J 2 bases, with 8 bases left between them. Germline CDR1 reads SGDLS; CDR2 reads YYNGEE. As DNA, the CDR3 is TGTGCCAGCAGCGACCAGGGAAACTATGGCTACACCTTC. This codes for CASSDQGNYGYTF.